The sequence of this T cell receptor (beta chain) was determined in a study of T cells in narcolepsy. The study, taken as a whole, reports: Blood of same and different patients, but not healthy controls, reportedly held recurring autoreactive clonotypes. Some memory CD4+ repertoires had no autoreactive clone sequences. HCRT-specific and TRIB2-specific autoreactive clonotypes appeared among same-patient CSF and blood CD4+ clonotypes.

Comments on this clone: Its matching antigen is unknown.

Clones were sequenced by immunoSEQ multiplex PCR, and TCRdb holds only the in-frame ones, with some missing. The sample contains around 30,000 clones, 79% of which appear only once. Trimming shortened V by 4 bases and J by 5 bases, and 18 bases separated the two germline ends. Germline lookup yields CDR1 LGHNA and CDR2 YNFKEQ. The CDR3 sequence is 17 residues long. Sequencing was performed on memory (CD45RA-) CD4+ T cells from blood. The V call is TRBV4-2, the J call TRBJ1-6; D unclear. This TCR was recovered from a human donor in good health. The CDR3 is CASSLERSRSDNSPLHF. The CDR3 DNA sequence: TGTGCCAGCAGCCTCGAAAGGAGCAGGTCCGATAATTCACCCCTCCACTTT.